The 32 T cell receptor beta chains listed next were all sequenced from one sample in a study of blood T cell repertoires in COVID-19. Using immunoSEQ multiplex PCR, the repertoire was profiled, and TCRdb retains in-frame clones only, with some absent. The data contain 190,000 or so clones, around 87% of them singletons. Material: peripheral blood. These receptors all come from a man aged 35 to 55 with active or convalescent COVID-19.

This chain connects TRBV5-5 to TRBJ1-5; TRBD1 might be the D (5 bases). Deletions cut 4 bases from V and 6 bases from J, with 14 bases between. From germline, CDR1 is SGHKS and CDR2 YYEKEE (reference sequence). This CDR3 is built from 14 residues. CDR3 coding DNA: TGTGCCAGCAGCCCGGCCGCGGGGGTTCAGCCCCAGCATTTT. This translates into CASSPAAGVQPQHF.

This clone occurred a few times. The chain employs TRBV19 and TRBJ1-5; 10 nucleotides line up with TRBD1. V trimming: 4 bases; J trimming: 5 bases; junction bases outside the gene matches: 11. CDR3 length: 17 residues. Looked up from germline, CDR1 is LNHDA and CDR2 is SQIVND (reference sequence). Here the CDR3 DNA reads TGTGCCAGTAGTACCCGGGGGACAGGGGCATTCCATCAGCCCCAGCATTTT. Residues: CASSTRGTGAFHQPQHF.

The J gene is TRBJ1-5, the V gene TRBV28; unclear D gene. Trimming shortened V by 4 bases and J by 3 bases, and 4 bases separated the two germline ends. CDR3 length: 12 amino acids. The V gene's germline CDR1 is MDHEN and CDR2 SYDVKM. In nucleotides, the CDR3 is TGTGCCAGCAGTTCATTCAATCAGCCCCAGCATTTT. It is translated as CASSSFNQPQHF. Filled out from reference TRBV28 and TRBJ1-5, the complete variable domain reads DVKVTQSSRYLVKRTGEKVFLECVQDMDHENMFWYRQDPGLGLRLIYFSYDVKMKEKGDIPEGYSVSREKKERFSLILESASTNQTSMYLCASSSFNQPQHFGDGTRLSIL.

The rearrangement joins TRBV6-6 to TRBJ2-1; the D gene is possibly TRBD1 (5 bases). Trimming left V 4 bases short and J 0 bases short, with 13 bases between. Germline CDR1 is MNHNY and CDR2 is SVGAGI (reference sequence). The CDR3 totals 16 residues. Written as DNA, the CDR3 is TGTGCCAGCAGTTCGGACGACAGCAGCTCCTACAATGAGCAGTTCTTC. Protein product: CASSSDDSSSYNEQFF.

The rearrangement joins TRBV19 to TRBJ1-2, with no clear D. This CDR3 is built from 13 residues. Trimming stripped 3 bases from V and 8 bases from J, with 13 bases between. Germline V gene data show CDR1 as LNHDA and CDR2 as SQIVND (reference sequence). CDR3 protein: CASSMGVPVGYTF. The CDR3 nucleotides read TGTGCCAGTAGTATGGGAGTCCCGGTGGGCTACACCTTC.

This chain uses TRBV6-5 with TRBJ1-4; a weak D match, TRBD1 (6 bases). The CDR3 has 12 amino acids. CDR1 and CDR2 (germline): MNHEY, SVGAGI. Trimming shortened V by 6 bases and J by 16 bases, and 18 bases separated the two germline ends. The chain's CDR3 is CASSRTGQRWFF. CDR3 nucleotides: TGTGCCAGCAGCCGAACAGGGCAACGTTGGTTTTTT.

This sequence joins TRBV23-1 and TRBJ2-1, with 9 nucleotides matching TRBD1. TRBV23-1 is placed among ORFs of uncertain function. Germline trimming cut 1 base from V and 9 bases from J; bases unmatched to any gene: 7. This CDR3 is 15 amino acids long. In DNA, the CDR3 is TGCGCCAGCAGTCAATGGGGACAGGGTTGTAGTGAGCAGTTCTTC. Its translation: CASSQWGQGCSEQFF.

The rearrangement uses TRBV4-1 and TRBJ2-1; the match to TRBD2 covers 12 bases. The CDR3 sequence is 17 residues long. Per germline, CDR1 MGHRA and CDR2 YSYEKL. Trimming removed 3 bases from V and 6 bases from J; junction bases left unmatched: 9. The CDR3 DNA is TGCGCCAGCAGCCAGGACACCCCTAGCGGGGGGGCCAATGAGCAGTTCTTC. Amino acids: CASSQDTPSGGANEQFF.

This chain links TRBV20-1 with TRBJ1-5, with TRBD1 identical over 9 bases. V gave up 4 bases and J gave up 2 bases; unmatched junction bases: 9. Germline lookup yields CDR1 DFQATT and CDR2 SNEGSKA (reference sequence). CDR3 length equals 16 residues. DNA of the CDR3: TGCAGTGCTATTGAGGGACAGGGTCTAGGCAATCAGCCCCAGCATTTT. Translation: CSAIEGQGLGNQPQHF.

This chain joins TRBV7-2 and TRBJ2-1; TRBD2 aligns across 8 bases. The J segment lost 1 base and the V segment lost 5 bases, leaving 7 bases of the junction unmatched. The germline V gene encodes CDR1 SGHTA and CDR2 FQGNSA. The CDR3 extends over 16 amino acids. The CDR3 sequence: CASSLGAGESYNEQFF. The CDR3 nucleotides are TGTGCCAGCAGCCTAGGAGCGGGGGAGTCCTACAATGAGCAGTTCTTC.

The CDR3 reads CASGVSGNTIYF. Here the CDR3 DNA reads TGTGCCTCCGGGGTGTCTGGAAACACCATATATTTT. V is TRBV7-9 and J is TRBJ1-3, with unresolved D. The V gene lost 11 bases and the J gene lost 1 base, with 9 bases spanning the gap. CDR3 length: 12 residues. Germline CDR1 reads SEHNR; CDR2 reads FQNEAQ (reference sequence).

The gene calls are TRBV25-1 and TRBJ1-1; D may be TRBD1 (5 bases). Trimming cost V 3 bases and J 6 bases, with 11 bases left between them. This CDR3 is 13 amino acids long. Germline-derived CDR1 and CDR2 are MGHDK and SYGVNS. Here the CDR3 DNA reads TGTGCCAGCAGTGATTCACAGGAAGCTGAAGCTTTCTTT. Protein product: CASSDSQEAEAFF.

The chain combines TRBV21-1 with TRBJ1-2. TRBV21-1 is given as a pseudogene. The CDR3 has 13 amino acids. The CDR3 coding sequence is TGTGCCAGCACCGGGGTGTTAAACTATGGCTACACCTTC. It translates to CASTGVLNYGYTF.

This clone was observed a single time. The CDR3 coding sequence is TGTGCCAGCAGCCCCAGAGCGGGGGGGCCTTATGAGCAGTTCTTC. It translates to CASSPRAGGPYEQFF. The V call is TRBV7-3, the J call TRBJ2-1; 10 positions match TRBD2. CDR1 is SGHTA and CDR2 is FQGTGA in the germline V gene. With V trimmed by 5 bases and J by 8 bases, 9 bases remained unmatched. The CDR3 is 15 residues long.

The chain uses TRBV19 and TRBJ2-7; tentatively, D is TRBD1 (6 bases). Germline V CDR1 and CDR2: LNHDA, SQIVND (reference sequence). The CDR3 has 14 residues. The V gene lost 3 bases and the J gene lost 3 bases, with 12 bases spanning the gap. CDR3 in DNA: TGTGCCAGTAGTATCCGGACAGAACTCTACGAGCAGTACTTC. Protein sequence: CASSIRTELYEQYF.

The chain couples TRBV10-3 to TRBJ2-1, with 9 bases identical to TRBD2. The germline gives CDR1 ENHRY, CDR2 SYGVKD. J gave up 6 bases and V 5 bases, and 5 bases lay outside the gene matches. CDR3 length equals 14 residues. CDR3 in DNA: TGTGCCATCAGTCCGGGACTAGCTACCAATGAGCAGTTCTTC. Protein: CAISPGLATNEQFF.

V is TRBV30 and J is TRBJ1-5, with D hard to call. CDR3 length equals 11 residues. V shed 5 bases and J shed 11 bases, with 13 bases lying between them. CDR1 is GTSNPN, CDR2 SVGIG, per germline (reference sequence). The chain's CDR3 is CAWGSDVSQHF. The CDR3 DNA sequence: TGTGCCTGGGGCTCAGATGTGTCCCAGCATTTT. Based on the CDR3 plus reference TRBV30 and TRBJ1-5, the full variable domain is SQTIHQWPATLVQPVGSPLSLECTVEGTSNPNLYWYRQAAGRGLQLLFYSVGIGQISSEVPQNLSASRPQDRQFILSSKKLLLSDSGFYLCAWGSDVSQHFGDGTRLSIL.

This chain uses TRBV28 with TRBJ2-3, with unresolved D. This CDR3 spans 14 amino acids. The germline CDR1 and CDR2 sequences are MDHEN and SYDVKM. The V end was cut by 7 bases, the J end by 1 base, with 12 bases between. The CDR3 DNA follows: TGTGCCAGCACCCGGCAACAGCGCACAGATACGCAGTATTTT. Its protein product is CASTRQQRTDTQYF.

This rearrangement joins TRBV11-2 to TRBJ2-3, with 11 bases identical to TRBD2. This CDR3 is built from 14 residues. Germline V CDR1 and CDR2: SGHAT, FQNNGV. The junction had 9 bases not matched to a gene; V was cut back by 8 bases and J by 8 bases. The CDR3 spells CASRSGGAWGTQYF. CDR3 coding DNA: TGTGCCAGCCGTAGCGGGGGGGCCTGGGGTACGCAGTATTTT.

The chain has TRBV19 and TRBJ2-2; TRBD1 matches 8 bases. The CDR3 runs 16 residues. In germline, CDR1 is LNHDA, CDR2 SQIVND (reference sequence). V lost 7 bases and J lost 6; bases outside the gene matches: 13. CDR3 in DNA: TGTGCCAGTACCAGGGGGCGGTTAAGGGGTCCCGGGGAGCTGTTTTTT. It yields the protein CASTRGRLRGPGELFF.

The chain uses TRBV12-2 and TRBJ2-5; TRBD2 was called by the table and not checked on the DNA. TRBV12-2 is assigned pseudogene status. The CDR3 is 17 residues long. The DNA for the CDR3 is TGTGCAAGTCGCTTAGCGCAGGCTAGCGGGGAACAAGAGACCCAGTACTTC. This codes for CASRLAQASGEQETQYF.

V usage is TRBV30 and J usage is TRBJ1-2; D gene ambiguous. The CDR3 contains 12 residues. The V end lost 2 bases, the J end lost 7 bases, and 11 bases lay between the germline ends. The V gene's germline CDR1 is GTSNPN and CDR2 SVGIG (reference sequence). The CDR3 DNA sequence: TGTGCCTGGAGTCTCCAGACGGGTGGCTACACCTTC. The encoded protein is CAWSLQTGGYTF.

The V and J genes are TRBV5-1 and TRBJ1-4; D may be TRBD1 (5 bases). Germline lookup yields CDR1 SGHRS and CDR2 YFSETQ. CDR3 length: 14 amino acids. With 7 bases removed from V and 3 bases from J, the gap between germline ends came to 13 bases. The CDR3 here is CASGQGGANEKLFF. The CDR3 DNA is TGCGCCAGCGGGCAGGGCGGGGCTAATGAAAAACTGTTTTTT.

This chain links TRBV6-5 with TRBJ1-2, with TRBD1 as a possible D gene (6 bases). The CDR3 extends over 12 amino acids. Germline V gene data show CDR1 as MNHEY and CDR2 as SVGAGI. V lost 10 bases to trimming and J lost 3 bases, with 12 bases between them. CDR3 in DNA: TGTGCCATTCCGGACAGATACTATGGCTACACCTTC. Translation: CAIPDRYYGYTF.

This chain uses TRBV6-5 with TRBJ1-5, with D unclear. The V gene lost 7 bases and the J gene lost 0 bases, with 13 bases spanning the gap. From germline, CDR1 is MNHEY and CDR2 SVGAGI. The CDR3 is made up of 15 amino acids. CDR3 residues: CASISGRDSNQPQHF. The CDR3 nucleotides read TGTGCCAGCATATCGGGAAGGGATAGCAATCAGCCCCAGCATTTT.

The chain carries TRBV9 and TRBJ2-3, with TRBD2 identical over 9 bases. Germline CDR1 SGDLS, CDR2 YYNGEE. Unmatched junction bases numbered 2, after V lost 3 bases and J lost 0 bases. The CDR3 runs 15 residues. This chain's CDR3 is CASSEAGGSTDTQYF. The CDR3 coding sequence is TGTGCCAGCAGCGAAGCGGGGGGTAGCACAGATACGCAGTATTTT.

This clone was counted a single time. The chain couples TRBV18 to TRBJ1-5; D is perhaps TRBD1 (5 bases). The CDR3 spans 15 residues. Germline V gives CDR1 KGHSH, CDR2 LQKENI. V lost 3 bases and J 10 bases, leaving 19 bases between the germline ends. As DNA, the CDR3 is TGTGCCAGCTCACCTAACCCGGGTGGGGGGAAACCCCAGCATTTT. Protein product: CASSPNPGGGKPQHF. Full variable domain (outside the CDR3, taken from reference TRBV18 and TRBJ1-5): NAGVMQNPRHLVRRRGQEARLRCSPMKGHSHVYWYRQLPEEGLKFMVYLQKENIIDESGMPKERFSAEFPKEGPSILRIQQVVRGDSAAYFCASSPNPGGGKPQHFGDGTRLSIL.

The rearrangement links TRBV30 to TRBJ1-1; no definite D call. Germline V CDR1 and CDR2: GTSNPN, SVGIG (reference sequence). This CDR3 spans 12 amino acids. Trimming removed 4 bases at V and 6 bases at J, with 12 bases between. The CDR3 loop is CAWTSAGAEAFF. In DNA, the CDR3 is TGTGCCTGGACTAGCGCGGGAGCTGAAGCTTTCTTT.

The V gene is TRBV7-9, the J gene TRBJ1-2; 9 bases match TRBD1. CDR3 length equals 16 residues. Unmatched junction bases numbered 11, after V lost 5 bases and J lost 4 bases. CDR1 and CDR2 (germline): SEHNR, FQNEAQ (reference sequence). CDR3 in DNA: TGTGCCAGCAGCGGAAGATTCCCGGGACAGGGCTATGGCTACACCTTC. The encoded protein is CASSGRFPGQGYGYTF.

The rearrangement uses TRBV15 and TRBJ1-2; 7 positions match TRBD1. Losses at the gene ends were 3 bases for V and 2 bases for J; bases not matched to a gene: 9. Germline CDR1 is LNHNV and CDR2 is YYDKDF (reference sequence). The CDR3 runs to 16 residues. CDR3 sequence (DNA): TGTGCCACCAGCAGGACCAAGACAGGGTTAAACTATGGCTACACCTTC. Translation: CATSRTKTGLNYGYTF.

The chain is built from TRBV10-3 and TRBJ2-3; 11 nucleotides line up with TRBD2. The CDR3 contains 16 residues. Per germline, CDR1 ENHRY and CDR2 SYGVKD. V was clipped by 4 bases and J by 6 bases; unmatched bases: 9. The CDR3 protein is CAISGPSGGTVDTQYF. CDR3 in DNA: TGTGCCATCAGTGGCCCTAGCGGGGGGACCGTGGATACGCAGTATTTT.

The chain joins TRBV28 to TRBJ2-7; D is ambiguous. CDR3 length: 12 amino acids. Trimming pared 6 bases from V and 6 bases from J, leaving 12 bases between. CDR1 is MDHEN and CDR2 is SYDVKM in the germline V gene. The CDR3 region is CASRVPLGEQYF. DNA of the CDR3: TGTGCCAGCAGGGTACCCCTCGGCGAGCAGTACTTC. Variable domain in full (rest from reference TRBV28 and TRBJ2-7): DVKVTQSSRYLVKRTGEKVFLECVQDMDHENMFWYRQDPGLGLRLIYFSYDVKMKEKGDIPEGYSVSREKKERFSLILESASTNQTSMYLCASRVPLGEQYFGPGTRLTVT.